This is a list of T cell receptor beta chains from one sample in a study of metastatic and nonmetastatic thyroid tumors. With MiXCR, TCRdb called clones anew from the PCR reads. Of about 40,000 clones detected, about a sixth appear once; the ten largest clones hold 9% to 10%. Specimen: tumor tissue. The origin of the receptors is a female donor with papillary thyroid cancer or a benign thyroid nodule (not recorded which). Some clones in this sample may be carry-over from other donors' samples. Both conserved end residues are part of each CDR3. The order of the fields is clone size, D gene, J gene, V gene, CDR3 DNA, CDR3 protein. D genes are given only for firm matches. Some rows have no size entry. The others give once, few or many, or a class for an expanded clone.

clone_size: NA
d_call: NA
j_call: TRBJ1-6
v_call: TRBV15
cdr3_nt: TGTGCCACCAGCAGCGATCGGGGAGTCTATTCACCCCTCCACTTT
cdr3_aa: CATSSDRGVYSPLHF

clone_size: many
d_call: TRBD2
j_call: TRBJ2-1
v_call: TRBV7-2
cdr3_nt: TGTGCCAGCAGCTTAAGGAGTATGGGCGGGAGTAACAATGAGCAGTTCTTC
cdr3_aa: CASSLRSMGGSNNEQFF

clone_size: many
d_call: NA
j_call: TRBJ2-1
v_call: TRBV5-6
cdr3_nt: TGTGCCAGCAGCGTAGAGAATGAGCAGTTCTTC
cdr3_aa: CASSVENEQFF

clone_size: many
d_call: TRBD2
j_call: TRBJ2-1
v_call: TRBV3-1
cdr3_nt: TGTGCCAGCAGCCAAGGAGCGGGGGGATACAATGAGCAGTTCTTC
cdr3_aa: CASSQGAGGYNEQFF

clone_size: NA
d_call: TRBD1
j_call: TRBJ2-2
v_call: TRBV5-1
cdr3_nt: TGCGCCAGCGGAGGGACAGGGAACACCGGGGAGCTGTTTTTT
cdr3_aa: CASGGTGNTGELFF

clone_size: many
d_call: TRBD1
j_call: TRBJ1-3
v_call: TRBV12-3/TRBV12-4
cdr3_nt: TGTGCCAGCAGCGGGCAGGGGGAAGGAAACACCATATATTTT
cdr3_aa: CASSGQGEGNTIYF

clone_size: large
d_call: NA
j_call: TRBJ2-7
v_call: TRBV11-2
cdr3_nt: TGTGCCAGCAGCGCACCGGGGCTCGAGGTGGACGAGCAGTACTTC
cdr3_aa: CASSAPGLEVDEQYF

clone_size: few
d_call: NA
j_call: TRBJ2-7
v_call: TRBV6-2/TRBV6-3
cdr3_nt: TGTGCCAGCAGTTCCTCTTGGGAGCAGTACTTC
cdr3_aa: CASSSSWEQYF

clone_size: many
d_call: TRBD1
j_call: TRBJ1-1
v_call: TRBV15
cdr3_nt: TGTGCCACCAGCAGAGATCCCAACAGGGGATCCACTGAAGCTTTCTTT
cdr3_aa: CATSRDPNRGSTEAFF

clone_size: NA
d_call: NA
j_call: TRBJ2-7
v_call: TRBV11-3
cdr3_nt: TGTGCCAGCAGCTTATCGGGGGCCTACGAGCAGTACTTC
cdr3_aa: CASSLSGAYEQYF

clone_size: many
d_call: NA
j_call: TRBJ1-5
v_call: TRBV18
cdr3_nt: TGTGCCAGCTCTCAGGGGTTGGGTCAGCCCCAGCATTTT
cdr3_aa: CASSQGLGQPQHF

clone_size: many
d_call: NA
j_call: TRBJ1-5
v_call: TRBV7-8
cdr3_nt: TGTGCCAGCAGCTTATCAGGACAGATTGCTCAGCCCCAGCATTTT
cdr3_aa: CASSLSGQIAQPQHF

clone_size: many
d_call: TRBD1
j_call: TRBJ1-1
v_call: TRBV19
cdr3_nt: TGTGCCAGTAGTGGGACAGCTTTGAACACTGAAGCTTTCTTT
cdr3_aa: CASSGTALNTEAFF

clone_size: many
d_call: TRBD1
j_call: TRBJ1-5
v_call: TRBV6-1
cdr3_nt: TGTGCCAGCAGTCTCCGGACAGGACATATGGGGAATCAGCCCCAGCATTTT
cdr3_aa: CASSLRTGHMGNQPQHF

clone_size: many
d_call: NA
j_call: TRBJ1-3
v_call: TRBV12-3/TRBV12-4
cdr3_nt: TGTGCCAGCAGTCCTAGGTTGCGAGGAAACACCATATATTTT
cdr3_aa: CASSPRLRGNTIYF

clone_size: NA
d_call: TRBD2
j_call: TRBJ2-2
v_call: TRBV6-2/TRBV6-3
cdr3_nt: TGTGCCAGCAGTTACTCAGGACTAGCGGTGAACACCGGGGTGCTGTTTTTT
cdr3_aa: CASSYSGLAVNTGVLFF

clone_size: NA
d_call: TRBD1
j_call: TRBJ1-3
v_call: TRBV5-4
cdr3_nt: TGTGCCAGCAGCTCTGGGACAGAAATATCTGGAAACACCATATATTTT
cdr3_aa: CASSSGTEISGNTIYF

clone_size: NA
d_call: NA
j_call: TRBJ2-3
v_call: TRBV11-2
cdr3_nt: TGTGCCAGCAGCTTAACTTCGCTCAGCATAGATACGCAGTATTTT
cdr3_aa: CASSLTSLSIDTQYF

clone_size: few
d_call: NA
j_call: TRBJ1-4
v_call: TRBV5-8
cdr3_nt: TGTGCCAGCAGCTTGTTTAGGGCAGGAGATAATGAAAAACTGTTTTTT
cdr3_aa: CASSLFRAGDNEKLFF

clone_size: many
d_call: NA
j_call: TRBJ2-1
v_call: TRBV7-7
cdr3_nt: TGTGCCAGCAGCCCCCTTTTAGATCAGCCCCCCTACAATGAGCAGTTCTTC
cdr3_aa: CASSPLLDQPPYNEQFF

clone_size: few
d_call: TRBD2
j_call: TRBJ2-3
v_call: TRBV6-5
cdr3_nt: TGTGCCATCAGTTACATGGCTGGTACGGGAGGGCCATCCGATACGCAGTATTTT
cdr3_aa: CAISYMAGTGGPSDTQYF

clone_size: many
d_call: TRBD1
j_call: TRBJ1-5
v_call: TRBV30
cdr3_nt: TGTGCCTGGAGCGTTCCCGGGACAGGCCATCAGCCCCAGCATTTT
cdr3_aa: CAWSVPGTGHQPQHF

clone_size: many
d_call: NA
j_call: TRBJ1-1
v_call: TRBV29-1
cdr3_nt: TGCAGCGCAAGAGACAGGCTAACGACTGAAGCTTTCTTT
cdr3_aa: CSARDRLTTEAFF

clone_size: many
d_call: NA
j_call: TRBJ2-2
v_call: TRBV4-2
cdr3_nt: TGTGCCAGCAGCCAAGAGGGGTCTGCGGAGGACACCGGGGAGCTGTTTTTT
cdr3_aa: CASSQEGSAEDTGELFF

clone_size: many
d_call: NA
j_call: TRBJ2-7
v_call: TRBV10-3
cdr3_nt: TGTGCCATCAGTGAGTCGACAGCGGTCTACGAGCAGTACTTC
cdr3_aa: CAISESTAVYEQYF

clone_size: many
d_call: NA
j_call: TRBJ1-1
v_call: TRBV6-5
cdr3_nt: TGTGCCAGCAGTTACTTGGCCAACGACAGAGCCACTGACTTT
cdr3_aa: CASSYLANDRATDF

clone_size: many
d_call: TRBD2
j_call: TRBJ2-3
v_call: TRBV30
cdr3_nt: TGTGCCTGGGGACTAGCGGGAGGGCCAACAGATACGCAGTATTTT
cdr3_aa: CAWGLAGGPTDTQYF

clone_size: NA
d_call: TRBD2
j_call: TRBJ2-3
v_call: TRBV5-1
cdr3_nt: TGCGCCAGCAGCTCATCCGGGACTAGCCAAGTCGCGCAGTATTTT
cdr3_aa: CASSSSGTSQVAQYF

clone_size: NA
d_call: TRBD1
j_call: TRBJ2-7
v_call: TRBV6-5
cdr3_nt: TGTGCCAGCAGTTCTGGACAGGGGGACTCCGAGCAGTACTTC
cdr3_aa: CASSSGQGDSEQYF

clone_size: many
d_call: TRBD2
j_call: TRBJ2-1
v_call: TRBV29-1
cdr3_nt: TGCAGCGTTGAGGGGCTAGCGGTGTTCGAGCAGTTCTTC
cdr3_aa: CSVEGLAVFEQFF

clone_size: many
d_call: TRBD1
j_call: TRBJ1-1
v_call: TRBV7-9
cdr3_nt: TGTGCCAGCAGCCCCCTAGGACAGGGAATGGCTTTCTTT
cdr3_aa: CASSPLGQGMAFF

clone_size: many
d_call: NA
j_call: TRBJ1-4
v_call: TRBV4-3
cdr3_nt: TGCGCCAGCAGCCAAGATCGGACAACTAATGAAAAACTGTTTTTT
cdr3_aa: CASSQDRTTNEKLFF

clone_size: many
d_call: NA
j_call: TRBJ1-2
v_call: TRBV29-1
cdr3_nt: TGCAGCGTTGATTGGGTTACCGGGGCAGCTGGCTACACCTTC
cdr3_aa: CSVDWVTGAAGYTF

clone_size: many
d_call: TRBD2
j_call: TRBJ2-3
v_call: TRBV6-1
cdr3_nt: TGTGCCAGCAGATTAGCGGGAGGGCCTGGACATACGCAGTATTTT
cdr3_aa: CASRLAGGPGHTQYF

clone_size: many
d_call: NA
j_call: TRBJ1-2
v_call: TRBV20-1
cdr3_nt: TGCAGTGCTAGAGACGAAACAGGGTATTCTCGCTACACCTTC
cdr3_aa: CSARDETGYSRYTF

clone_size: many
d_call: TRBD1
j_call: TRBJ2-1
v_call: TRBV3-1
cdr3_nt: TGTGCCAGCAGCCCCCGGACAGGGATCCATGAAAATGAGCAGTTCTTC
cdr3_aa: CASSPRTGIHENEQFF

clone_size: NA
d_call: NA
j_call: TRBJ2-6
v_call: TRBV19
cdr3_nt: TGTGCCAGTAGAGCGACGTCGGGATCCCGGGTGACTGGGGCAAACGTCATGACTTTC
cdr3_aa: CASRATSGSRVTGANVMTF

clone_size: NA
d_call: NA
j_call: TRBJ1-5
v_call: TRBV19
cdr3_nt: TGTGCCAGTAGTACGAATAGTGTGGTACTGGGTCGCAATCAGCCCCAGCATTTT
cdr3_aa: CASSTNSVVLGRNQPQHF

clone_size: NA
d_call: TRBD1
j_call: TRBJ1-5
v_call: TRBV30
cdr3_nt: TGTGCCTGGAAGCAGGGGGCCAGCAATCAGCCCCAGCATTTT
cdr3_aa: CAWKQGASNQPQHF

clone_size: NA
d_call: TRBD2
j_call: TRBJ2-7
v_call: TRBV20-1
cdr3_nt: TGCAGTGCGAATCCGGGACTAGCGGGCCTCTCCTACGAGCAGTACTTC
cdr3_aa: CSANPGLAGLSYEQYF